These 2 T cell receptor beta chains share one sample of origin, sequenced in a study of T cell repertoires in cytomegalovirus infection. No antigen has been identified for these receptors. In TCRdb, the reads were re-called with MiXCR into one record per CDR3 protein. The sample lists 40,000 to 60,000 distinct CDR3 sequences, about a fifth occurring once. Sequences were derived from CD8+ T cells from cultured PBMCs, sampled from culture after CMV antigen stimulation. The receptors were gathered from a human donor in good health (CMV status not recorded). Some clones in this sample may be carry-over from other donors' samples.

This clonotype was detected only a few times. The CDR3 DNA reads as TGTGCCAGCAGCCAGACCCGGGACAGCAACGGCTACACCTTC. The encoded protein is CASSQTRDSNGYTF. The chain carries TRBV7-9 and TRBJ1-2; 7 bases align to TRBD1. Germline CDR1 SEHNR, CDR2 FQNEAQ (reference sequence). V lost 5 bases, J lost 8 bases, and 11 bases stayed unmatched. The CDR3 has 14 residues.

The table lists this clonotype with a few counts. CDR3 region: CASSLRTSGDTGELFF. The CDR3 DNA follows: TGTGCCAGCAGCTTACGGACTAGCGGCGACACCGGGGAGCTGTTTTTT. The chain links TRBV4-2 to TRBJ2-2, with 10 bases lining up with TRBD2. CDR3 length: 16 amino acids. The germline V gene has CDR1 LGHNA and CDR2 YNFKEQ. The J segment lost 3 bases and the V segment lost 5 bases, leaving 6 bases of the junction unmatched.